This entry lists 19 T cell receptor beta chains sequenced from one sample in a study of blood T cell repertoires in COVID-19. Clones were read by immunoSEQ multiplex PCR, and TCRdb kept only the in-frame ones, dropping some. Seen here are about 160,000 clones, roughly 88% observed once, and the top ten hold around 6.9%. Sequencing input: peripheral blood. The receptors were sampled from an older man with COVID-19, enrolled during active disease.

The chain employs TRBV6-4 and TRBJ1-3; perhaps TRBD1 as D (6 bases). This CDR3 spans 15 amino acids. Germline CDR1 MRHNA, CDR2 SNTAGT. The V and J ends lost 10 bases and 4 bases respectively, with 20 bases between them. The CDR3 DNA reads TGTGCCACCCGCATGGGGGCCCTCGGAGGAAACACCATATATTTT. Amino acids: CATRMGALGGNTIYF.

V gene TRBV29-1 combines with J gene TRBJ2-4; no clear D gene. The V gene's germline CDR1 is SQVTM and CDR2 ANQGSEA. Trimming removed 4 bases at V and 6 bases at J, with 13 bases between. The CDR3 has 13 amino acids. The CDR3 spells CSVAVSSGNIQYF. CDR3 nucleotides: TGCAGCGTTGCGGTGTCCTCCGGAAACATTCAGTACTTC.

This sequence joins TRBV28 and TRBJ2-1; 13 positions match TRBD2. V trimming: 7 bases; J trimming: 14 bases; junction bases outside the gene matches: 8. CDR1 and CDR2 (germline): MDHEN, SYDVKM. The CDR3 is made up of 13 amino acids. CDR3 DNA sequence: TGTGCCAGCACCCCGAATACTAGCGGGGGGGAGTTCTTC. This translates into CASTPNTSGGEFF.

The genes are TRBV5-1 and TRBJ1-2; 8 bases align to TRBD1. In germline, CDR1 is SGHRS, CDR2 YFSETQ. There are 15 residues in the CDR3. J was trimmed by 4 bases and V by 1 base; bases with no gene match: 6. The CDR3 region is CASSLLGQAIYGYTF. The DNA of the CDR3 is TGCGCCAGCAGCTTGTTGGGACAGGCGATCTATGGCTACACCTTC.

The J gene is TRBJ1-1, the V gene TRBV18, with TRBD1 identical over 7 bases. V shed 3 bases, J shed 0 bases, and the junction held 4 bases outside the gene matches. The CDR3 contains 15 residues. CDR1 and CDR2 from the germline V gene are KGHSH and LQKENI. The CDR3 bases are TGTGCCAGCTCACCCGGACAGGCCGTGAACACTGAAGCTTTCTTT. Amino acids: CASSPGQAVNTEAFF. The full variable domain, rest sourced from reference TRBV18 and TRBJ1-1, is NAGVMQNPRHLVRRRGQEARLRCSPMKGHSHVYWYRQLPEEGLKFMVYLQKENIIDESGMPKERFSAEFPKEGPSILRIQQVVRGDSAAYFCASSPGQAVNTEAFFGQGTRLTVV.

The V call is TRBV6-5, the J call TRBJ1-6, with 7 bases fitting TRBD1. This CDR3 has 13 residues. CDR1 and CDR2 from the germline V gene are MNHEY and SVGAGI. The junction had 4 bases not matched to a gene; V was cut back by 6 bases and J by 8 bases. CDR3 in DNA: TGTGCCAGCAGATGGGACAGAGATTCACCCCTCCACTTT. Translated, it gives CASRWDRDSPLHF.

J is TRBJ1-5 and V is TRBV2; TRBD1 matches 7 bases. The germline CDR1 and CDR2 sequences are SNHLY and FYNNEI. The CDR3 runs 14 residues. The V and J ends lost 3 bases and 4 bases, in that order; junction bases with no gene match: 3. CDR3 amino acids: CASSETGSNQPQHF. Here the CDR3 DNA reads TGTGCCAGCAGTGAGACAGGGTCGAATCAGCCCCAGCATTTT.

This clone was seen a single time. CDR3 sequence reads: CSAGDRDGGYTF. CDR3 nucleotides: TGCAGCGCCGGAGACAGGGATGGGGGCTACACCTTC. The V call is TRBV29-1, the J call TRBJ1-2; TRBD1 matches 7 bases. The CDR3 has 12 amino acids. Germline values: CDR1 SQVTM, CDR2 ANQGSEA. The junction had 10 bases not matched to a gene; V was cut back by 7 bases and J by 8 bases.

The chain has TRBV19 and TRBJ1-5; TRBD1 might be the D (6 bases). CDR3 size: 17 residues. V lost 3 bases and J lost 1, with 16 bases in between. Germline assignment: CDR1 LNHDA and CDR2 SQIVND (reference sequence). This CDR3 reads CASSMQSGARSNQPQHF. The CDR3 coding sequence is TGTGCCAGTAGTATGCAATCAGGGGCCAGAAGCAATCAGCCCCAGCATTTT. Complete variable domain (other parts from reference TRBV19 and TRBJ1-5): DGGITQSPKYLFRKEGQNVTLSCEQNLNHDAMYWYRQDPGQGLRLIYYSQIVNDFQKGDIAEGYSVSREKKESFPLTVTSAQKNPTAFYLCASSMQSGARSNQPQHFGDGTRLSIL.

The gene calls are TRBV7-2 and TRBJ2-7; TRBD1 agrees at 7 bases. The V segment lost 5 bases and the J segment 9 bases; nucleotides outside the gene matches: 10. CDR3 length: 13 residues. Germline V CDR1 and CDR2: SGHTA, FQGNSA. The CDR3 region has the DNA TGTGCCAGCAGCCCCGGGACAGTACGTCGGCAGTACTTC. Translating it yields CASSPGTVRRQYF.

This clone has only one observation. The V and J genes are TRBV2 and TRBJ1-1; D might be TRBD1 (6 bases). This CDR3 is built from 13 residues. Trimming shortened V by 1 base and J by 3 bases, and 6 bases separated the two germline ends. Looked up from germline, CDR1 is SNHLY and CDR2 is FYNNEI. This chain's CDR3 is CASSEEGDTEAFF. The CDR3 DNA reads TGTGCCAGCAGTGAAGAGGGGGACACTGAAGCTTTCTTT.

The J gene is TRBJ1-6, the V gene TRBV9; D might be TRBD1 (5 bases). The V and J ends lost 1 base and 10 bases respectively, with 12 bases between them. The CDR3 is 14 amino acids. Germline assignment: CDR1 SGDLS and CDR2 YYNGEE. CDR3 sequence reads: CASSVTGVNSPLHF. The CDR3 region has the DNA TGTGCCAGCAGCGTAACAGGCGTAAACTCACCCCTCCACTTT.

The count of this clone is one. J is TRBJ1-2 and V is TRBV14; the D gene is possibly TRBD1 (5 bases). This CDR3 has 12 amino acids. Germline lookup yields CDR1 SGHDN and CDR2 FVKESK. Trimming left V 2 bases short and J 8 bases short, with 9 bases between. The CDR3 is CASSQSRVGYTF. DNA of the CDR3: TGTGCCAGCAGCCAAAGCAGGGTAGGCTACACCTTC. The variable domain in full, with the rest retrieved from reference TRBV14 and TRBJ1-2, is EAGVTQFPSHSVIEKGQTVTLRCDPISGHDNLYWYRRVMGKEIKFLLHFVKESKQDESGMPNNRFLAERTGGTYSTLKVQPAELEDSGVYFCASSQSRVGYTFGSGTRLTVV.

The chain uses TRBV6-4 and TRBJ2-1; 15 bases are a match to TRBD2. Germline V gives CDR1 MRHNA, CDR2 SNTAGT. With 5 bases clipped from V and 9 bases from J, the junction kept 5 bases outside the gene matches. The CDR3 is made up of 15 amino acids. For the CDR3, the DNA is TGTGCCAGCAGTCGGACTAGCGGGGGGGCCACTGAGCAGTTCTTC. This encodes CASSRTSGGATEQFF.

The rearrangement joins TRBV24-1 to TRBJ1-2; D is unclear. The CDR3 loop spans 15 amino acids. The V end lost 3 bases, the J end lost 2 bases, and 12 bases lay between the germline ends. The germline V gene has CDR1 KGHDR and CDR2 SFDVKD. The CDR3 bases are TGTGCCACCAGTGATGGGCAGCGGGCCAACTATGGCTACACCTTC. Translated: CATSDGQRANYGYTF.

This chain links TRBV11-2 with TRBJ2-7; 8 nucleotides line up with TRBD1. In germline, CDR1 is SGHAT, CDR2 FQNNGV. V was clipped by 3 bases and J by 3 bases; unmatched bases: 4. The CDR3 runs to 14 residues. The CDR3 nucleotides read TGTGCCAGCAGCTTGGGACAGGCGTTCTACGAGCAGTACTTC. Its protein is CASSLGQAFYEQYF.

This clone appeared once. This chain connects TRBV3-1 (or the pseudogene TRBV3-2) to TRBJ2-5; TRBD2 aligns across 11 bases. The CDR3 loop spans 14 amino acids. Germline values: CDR1 LGHDT, CDR2 YNNKEL (reference sequence). V lost 0 bases and J lost 7; bases outside the gene matches: 1. The CDR3: CASSQDTSGGTQYF. CDR3 nucleotide sequence: TGTGCCAGCAGCCAAGATACTAGCGGGGGGACCCAGTACTTC.

The chain is built from TRBV6-6 and TRBJ1-5; 7 bases align to TRBD1. Germline lookup yields CDR1 MNHNY and CDR2 SVGAGI (reference sequence). Losses at the gene ends were 6 bases for V and 6 bases for J; bases not matched to a gene: 8. There are 14 residues in the CDR3. This CDR3 reads CASSNGQVGQPQHF. CDR3 coding DNA: TGTGCCAGCAGCAACGGACAGGTGGGTCAGCCCCAGCATTTT.

The V gene is TRBV5-6, the J gene TRBJ1-2, with D perhaps matching TRBD1 (6 bases). Trimming stripped 0 bases from V and 8 bases from J, with 11 bases between. CDR1 SGHDT and CDR2 YYEEEE come from the germline V gene. The CDR3 length is 13 residues. CDR3 loop: CASSLEAGGGYTF. Written as DNA, the CDR3 is TGTGCCAGCAGCTTGGAGGCGGGGGGCGGCTACACCTTC.